Sequencing of this T cell receptor (beta chain) was carried out in a study of T cells in Graves' hyperthyroidism and ophthalmopathy. As for the study in general: Peripheral blood collection took place at initial diagnosis, before any treatment. Broader study findings: Blood samples included most of the expanded thyroid clonotypes exceeding 0.001.

The CDR3 is 18 residues long. CDR1 is MNHNS, CDR2 SASEGT, per germline. Trimming took off 5 bases at V and 1 base at J, with 23 bases between the two ends. There are a few counts of this clonotype. Its matching antigen is unknown. There were TCR beta CDR3 regions amplified from RNA transcripts. During a first-round RT-PCR of the TCR CDR3, the HTBI primer set was used. From the multiplex PCR reads, TCRdb called clonotypes with MiXCR, one entry per CDR3 protein. Of under 350,000 distinct CDR3 sequences in the sample, approximately 22% were seen once. The chain employs TRBV6-1 and TRBJ1-1; D remains ambiguous. The receptor was isolated from a woman aged 50 to 60 with Graves' hyperthyroidism. Sequencing was done on a sample of blood. The DNA for the CDR3 is TGTGCCAGCAGTCAAAGTCCCTCGTTTACTCCACGGAACACTGAAGCTTTCTTT. This gives the protein CASSQSPSFTPRNTEAFF.